This T cell receptor beta chain was retrieved from a study of cytomegalovirus exposure and HLA in healthy donors. On the study more broadly: Per a later analysis, the approximately 700 first-cohort and 110 or so validation repertoires shared one platform. Findings and caveats of the study: Among TCR beta chains, those listed as cytomegalovirus-associated numbered over 150.

Concerning this clone itself: Its antigen is unknown.

TCRdb's copy holds only in-frame clones and misses some; the assay was immunoSEQ multiplex PCR. The data show 260,000 or so clones, 90% seen once. The sequencing input was PBMCs. This sequence originates from a woman between 25 and 40 years old in good health and CMV-seronegative.

In DNA form, the CDR3 reads TGTGCCTGGAGTGTAGGGGGATGGTACACCGGGGAGCTGTTTTTT. This codes for CAWSVGGWYTGELFF. This chain connects TRBV30 to TRBJ2-2; the D gene is possibly TRBD1 (6 bases). Trimming cost V 0 bases and J 3 bases, with 11 bases left between them. CDR1 is GTSNPN, CDR2 SVGIG, per germline (reference sequence). This CDR3 is built from 15 residues.